A single sample gave rise to the 12 T cell receptor beta chains below, sequenced in a study of CD8 T cells in ankylosing spondylitis. The antigens these receptors bind are not known. TCRdb used MiXCR to reprocess the 5' RACE reads, holding one entry per CDR3 protein. The top ten hold under 7.5% of the sample, which has about 540,000 distinct CDR3 sequences, 10% to 15% seen once. Study outcomes and limitations: A motif in TCR beta, a set of roughly eight highly homologous variants, appeared characteristic of ankylosing spondylitis blood.

The sequenced sample consisted of blood, either unsorted or a sorted T cell fraction (not recorded which). The receptors shown here come from a male donor with ankylosing spondylitis.

This clonotype appeared many times. CDR3 DNA sequence: TGTGCCAGCAGTTTGTGGACAGGGGGGACTGAAGCTTTCTTT. This codes for CASSLWTGGTEAFF. The chain employs TRBV12-3 or TRBV12-4 and TRBJ1-1, with TRBD1 identical over 10 bases. CDR3 length equals 14 residues. Unmatched junction bases numbered 3, after V lost 3 bases and J lost 5 bases.

This clonotype was counted many times. The chain couples TRBV20-1 to TRBJ2-3; 9 nucleotides align to TRBD2. This CDR3 contains 15 residues. Unmatched junction bases numbered 9, after V lost 3 bases and J lost 5 bases. Germline CDR1 is DFQATT and CDR2 is SNEGSKA (reference sequence). CDR3 in DNA: TGCAGTGCTAGCCCCAGGGGACTAGCAGGAGATACGCAGTATTTT. It translates to CSASPRGLAGDTQYF.

The chain joins TRBV5-1 to TRBJ2-6, with TRBD1 matching over 7 bases. The trim removed 4 bases at V and 4 bases at J, leaving 8 bases unmatched. The CDR3 sequence is 16 residues long. Germline CDR1 SGHRS, CDR2 YFSETQ. The CDR3 DNA reads as TGCGCCAGCAGCACACTGACAGGGTCCGGGGCCAACGTCCTGACTTTC. This gives the protein CASSTLTGSGANVLTF. Full variable domain (rest looked up from reference TRBV5-1 and TRBJ2-6): KAGVTQTPRYLIKTRGQQVTLSCSPISGHRSVSWYQQTPGQGLQFLFEYFSETQRNKGNFPGRFSGRQFSNSRSEMNVSTLELGDSALYLCASSTLTGSGANVLTFGAGSRLTVL.

This rearrangement joins TRBV20-1 to TRBJ1-2; perhaps TRBD1 as D (5 bases). The germline V gene encodes CDR1 DFQATT and CDR2 SNEGSKA (reference sequence). The V and J ends lost 0 bases and 8 bases respectively, with 19 bases between them. CDR3 size: 15 residues. The DNA for the CDR3 is TGCAGTGCTAGAGATCTCGCAGGGCCGAGTGGAGGCTACACCTTC. It specifies CSARDLAGPSGGYTF.

This clonotype was observed a few times. J is TRBJ2-2 and V is TRBV15; 10 nucleotides agree with TRBD2. Trimming cost V 7 bases and J 4 bases; bases outside gene matches: 6. Germline V gene lookup returns CDR1 LNHNV and CDR2 YYDKDF (reference sequence). The CDR3 has 15 residues. The CDR3 sequence is CATKAAGGLTGELFF. The CDR3 bases are TGTGCCACCAAAGCAGCGGGAGGGCTCACCGGGGAGCTGTTTTTT.

The V gene is TRBV2, the J gene TRBJ2-3; no reliable D call. The ends were cut back, 6 bases at V and 1 base at J, with 11 bases in the middle. This CDR3 has 14 residues. The germline CDR1 and CDR2 sequences are SNHLY and FYNNEI. CDR3 bases: TGTGCCAGCAGGACGGGTTCTGGCACAGATACGCAGTATTTT. Protein product: CASRTGSGTDTQYF. Together with reference TRBV2 and TRBJ2-3, the CDR3 gives the full variable domain: EPEVTQTPSHQVTQMGQEVILRCVPISNHLYFYWYRQILGQKVEFLVSFYNNEISEKSEIFDDQFSVERPDGSNFTLKIRSTKLEDSAMYFCASRTGSGTDTQYFGPGTRLTVL.

This chain uses TRBV2 with TRBJ2-2; 14 bases line up with TRBD2. Germline CDR1 is SNHLY and CDR2 is FYNNEI. The CDR3 totals 15 residues. V dropped 7 bases and J dropped 7; count of bases not matched to a gene: 5. The CDR3, as DNA: TGTGCCAGCACCGGGACTAGCGGGAGTGGCGGGGAGCTGTTTTTT. Translation gives CASTGTSGSGGELFF. The full variable domain, with the rest looked up from reference TRBV2 and TRBJ2-2, is EPEVTQTPSHQVTQMGQEVILRCVPISNHLYFYWYRQILGQKVEFLVSFYNNEISEKSEIFDDQFSVERPDGSNFTLKIRSTKLEDSAMYFCASTGTSGSGGELFFGEGSRLTVL.

V is TRBV24-1 and J is TRBJ2-2; 7 positions agree with TRBD1. This CDR3 has 17 amino acids. Looked up from germline, CDR1 is KGHDR and CDR2 is SFDVKD. V was pared by 5 bases and J by 2 bases, with 10 bases of the junction left unmatched. As DNA, the CDR3 is TGTGCCACCAGTGGTTGGCCCGGGACAGAAAACACCGGGGAGCTGTTTTTT. Its translation: CATSGWPGTENTGELFF.

The CDR3 nucleotides read TGTGCCAGCAGTAATCTAGCGGAGACATTCTACAATGAGCAGTTCTTC. Protein product: CASSNLAETFYNEQFF. V gene TRBV2 combines with J gene TRBJ2-1; 7 bases line up with TRBD2. The CDR3 spans 16 residues. CDR1 and CDR2 (germline): SNHLY, FYNNEI. With V trimmed by 5 bases and J by 3 bases, 10 bases remained unmatched.

This clonotype was counted ten times or more. The V and J genes are TRBV12-3 or TRBV12-4 and TRBJ2-2; 9 positions match TRBD1. The CDR3 has 15 amino acids. Unmatched junction bases numbered 7, after V lost 5 bases and J lost 6 bases. CDR3 in amino acids: CASSRWDRAPGELFF. The CDR3, as DNA: TGTGCCAGCAGTCGGTGGGACAGGGCCCCCGGGGAGCTGTTTTTT.

This clonotype has just a few counts. The chain links TRBV15 to TRBJ2-7; the D is unclear. The V end was cut by 3 bases, the J end by 4 bases, with 13 bases between. Germline V gene data show CDR1 as LNHNV and CDR2 as YYDKDF (reference sequence). The CDR3 extends over 14 amino acids. The CDR3 bases are TGTGCCACCAGCAGCTCGTCACAGAGTTACGAGCAGTACTTC. Amino acids: CATSSSSQSYEQYF.

The chain recombines TRBV25-1 with TRBJ1-1, with D tentatively TRBD1 (5 bases). This CDR3 is built from 14 residues. V gave up 4 bases and J gave up 3 bases, with 12 bases separating them. The V gene's germline CDR1 is MGHDK and CDR2 SYGVNS. The CDR3 loop reads CASSVRPGDTEAFF. CDR3 nucleotide sequence: TGTGCCAGCAGTGTCCGGCCGGGGGACACTGAAGCTTTCTTT.